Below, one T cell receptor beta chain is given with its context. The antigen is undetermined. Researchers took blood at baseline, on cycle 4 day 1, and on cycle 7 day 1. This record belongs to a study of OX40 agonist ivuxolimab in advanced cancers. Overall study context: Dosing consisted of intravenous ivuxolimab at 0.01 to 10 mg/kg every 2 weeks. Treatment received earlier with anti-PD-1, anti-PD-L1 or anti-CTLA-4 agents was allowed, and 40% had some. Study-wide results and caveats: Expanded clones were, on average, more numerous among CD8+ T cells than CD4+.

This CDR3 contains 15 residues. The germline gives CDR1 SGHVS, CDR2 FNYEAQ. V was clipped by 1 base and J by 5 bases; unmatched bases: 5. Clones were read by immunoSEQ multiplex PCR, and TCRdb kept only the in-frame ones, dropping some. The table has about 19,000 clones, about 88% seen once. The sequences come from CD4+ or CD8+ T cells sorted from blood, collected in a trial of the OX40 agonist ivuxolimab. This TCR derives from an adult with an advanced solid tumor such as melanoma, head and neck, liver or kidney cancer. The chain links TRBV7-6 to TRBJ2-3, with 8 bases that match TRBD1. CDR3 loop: CASSLGQTGEDTQYF. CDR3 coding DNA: TGTGCCAGCAGCTTAGGGCAGACAGGGGAAGATACGCAGTATTTT. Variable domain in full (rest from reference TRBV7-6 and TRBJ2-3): GAGVSQSPRYKVTKRGQDVALRCDPISGHVSLYWYRQALGQGPEFLTYFNYEAQQDKSGLPNDRFSAERPEGSISTLTIQRTEQRDSAMYRCASSLGQTGEDTQYFGPGTRLTVL.